This T cell receptor beta chain was recovered during a study of cytomegalovirus exposure and HLA in healthy donors. Regarding the study as a whole: Associated with cytomegalovirus, according to the listing, were around 160 TCR beta chains. A later analysis linked a missense variant in DCLRE1C to the trimming of TCR beta V and J genes. Being productive about 87% or about 30% of the time was typical of most TCR beta V segments in an earlier analysis. The classifier reportedly diagnosed cytomegalovirus status with high specificity and sensitivity.

This clone has only a few counts. What it binds is not known. 13 Jbeta primers and 60 Vbeta primers were used for the PCR. This table comes from immunoSEQ multiplex PCR, and its TCRdb copy is limited to in-frame clones, with some not included. The table includes more than 110,000 clones, roughly 80% detected once. CDR1 is MDHEN, CDR2 SYDVKM, per germline. With 7 bases clipped from V and 3 bases from J, the junction kept 5 bases outside the gene matches. The CDR3 length is 14 residues. The rearrangement joins TRBV28 to TRBJ1-5; TRBD1 aligns across 8 bases. Material: PBMCs. This sequence was found in a female donor in good health and CMV-seronegative. CDR3 residues: CASIDRGINQPQHF. As DNA, the CDR3 is TGTGCCAGCATTGACAGGGGAATCAATCAGCCCCAGCATTTT.